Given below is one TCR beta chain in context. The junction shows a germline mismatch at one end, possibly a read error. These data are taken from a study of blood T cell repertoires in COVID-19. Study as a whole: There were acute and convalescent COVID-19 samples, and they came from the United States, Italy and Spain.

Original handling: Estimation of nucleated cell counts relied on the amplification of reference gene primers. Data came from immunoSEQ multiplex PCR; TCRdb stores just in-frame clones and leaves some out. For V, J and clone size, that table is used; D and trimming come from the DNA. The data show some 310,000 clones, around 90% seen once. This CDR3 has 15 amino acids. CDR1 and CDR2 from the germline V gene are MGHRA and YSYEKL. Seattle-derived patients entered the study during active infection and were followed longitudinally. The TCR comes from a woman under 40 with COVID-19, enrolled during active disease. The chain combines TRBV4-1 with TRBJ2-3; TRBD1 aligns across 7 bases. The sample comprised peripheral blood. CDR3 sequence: CASSQEWDTETGLFF. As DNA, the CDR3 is TGCGCCAGCAGCCAAGAATGGGATACTGAGACAGGGCTTTTTTTT.